This record covers a single T cell receptor beta chain. At one end, the junction sequence differs from germline, possibly due to a read error. The CDR3 totals 14 residues. Looked up from germline, CDR1 is SSHAT and CDR2 is FNYEAQ (reference sequence). Clones were read by immunoSEQ multiplex PCR, and TCRdb kept only the in-frame ones, dropping some. Altogether about 20,000 clones are present, less than 95% being singletons, with the ten largest covering approximately 4%. This sample was taken from a study of blood T cell repertoires in COVID-19. In the study overall: COVID-19 samples from acute and convalescent phases originated in the United States, Italy and Spain. PBMCs, B-cell-depleted T cells, or T cells were the source of the cDNA or gDNA that made up the material.

The V gene is TRBV7-7, the J gene TRBJ2-1; possibly TRBD1 for D (5 bases). The source is a human donor in a cohort sampled during active COVID-19. The sequenced material came from peripheral blood. CDR3 DNA: TGTGCTAGCAGCTTAGCCGGATCAAGACAGGAGCAGTTCTTC. This codes for CASSLAGSRQEQFF. Supplemented by reference TRBV7-7 and TRBJ2-1, the full variable domain reads GAGVSQSPRYKVTKRGQDVTLRCDPISSHATLYWYQQALGQGPEFLTYFNYEAQPDKSGLPSDRFSAERPEGSISTLTIQRTEQRDSAMYRCASSLAGSRQEQFFGPGTRLTVL.